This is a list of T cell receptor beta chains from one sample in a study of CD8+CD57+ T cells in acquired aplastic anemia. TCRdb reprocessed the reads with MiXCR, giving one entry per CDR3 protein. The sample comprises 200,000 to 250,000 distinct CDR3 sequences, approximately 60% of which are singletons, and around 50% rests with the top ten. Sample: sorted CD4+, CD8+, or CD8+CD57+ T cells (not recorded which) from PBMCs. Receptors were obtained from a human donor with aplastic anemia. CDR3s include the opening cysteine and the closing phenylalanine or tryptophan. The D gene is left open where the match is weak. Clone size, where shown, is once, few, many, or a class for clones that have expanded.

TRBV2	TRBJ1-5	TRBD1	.	CASSYVGTGDQPQHF	TGTGCCAGCAGTTATGTTGGGACAGGGGATCAGCCCCAGCATTTT
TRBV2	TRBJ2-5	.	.	CASTRQGTSRETQYF	TGTGCCAGCACCAGGCAAGGGACCTCCCGGGAGACCCAGTACTTC
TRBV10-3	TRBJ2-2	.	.	CAISESSTGELFF	TGTGCCATCAGTGAGTCTTCAACCGGGGAGCTGTTTTTT
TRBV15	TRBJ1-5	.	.	CATSRDSGTQPQHF	TGTGCCACCAGCAGGGACAGCGGAACTCAGCCCCAGCATTTT
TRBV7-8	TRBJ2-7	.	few	CASSLRREAHEQYF	TGTGCCAGCAGTCTACGACGGGAAGCCCACGAGCAGTACTTC
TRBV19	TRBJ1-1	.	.	CASSIEGFGTEAFF	TGTGCCAGTAGTATCGAGGGATTTGGTACTGAAGCTTTCTTT
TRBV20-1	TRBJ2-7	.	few	CSARGTGISYEQYF	TGCAGTGCTAGGGGGACCGGGATCTCCTACGAGCAGTACTTC
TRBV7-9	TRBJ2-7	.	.	CASSNGLNSYEQYF	TGTGCCAGCAGCAACGGACTCAACTCCTACGAGCAGTACTTC
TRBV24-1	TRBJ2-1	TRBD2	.	CATSVGGDEQFF	TGTGCCACCAGTGTTGGGGGGGATGAGCAGTTCTTC
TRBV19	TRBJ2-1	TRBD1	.	CASNRQGAYNEQFF	TGTGCCAGTAATAGACAGGGCGCCTACAATGAGCAGTTCTTC
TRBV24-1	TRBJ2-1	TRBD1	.	CATSEVPGQGFRDEQFF	TGTGCCACCAGTGAAGTACCGGGACAGGGGTTTCGTGATGAGCAGTTCTTC
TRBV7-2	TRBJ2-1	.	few	CASSLASGPYNEQFF	TGTGCCAGCAGCTTAGCCAGTGGACCCTACAATGAGCAGTTCTTC
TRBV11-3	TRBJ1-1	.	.	CASSFGREDIEAFF	TGTGCCAGCAGCTTCGGGAGGGAGGACATTGAAGCTTTCTTT
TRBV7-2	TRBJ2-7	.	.	CASSLPIYSYEQYF	TGTGCCAGCAGCCTCCCAATTTATTCCTACGAGCAGTACTTC
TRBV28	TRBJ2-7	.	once	CARSAGPSYEQYF	TGTGCCCGCAGCGCGGGACCCTCCTACGAGCAGTACTTC
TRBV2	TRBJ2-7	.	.	CASRGGVSEQYF	TGTGCCAGCAGGGGTGGGGTCTCCGAGCAGTACTTC
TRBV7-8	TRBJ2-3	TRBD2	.	CASSPRLAGRTDTQYF	TGTGCCAGCAGCCCCAGACTAGCGGGGAGAACAGATACGCAGTATTTT
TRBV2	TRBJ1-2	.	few	CASSTRQLGYGYTF	TGTGCCAGCAGTACTCGACAGCTGGGCTATGGCTACACCTTC
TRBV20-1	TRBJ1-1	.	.	CSASGVEGTTEAFF	TGCAGTGCTAGCGGGGTGGAGGGAACCACTGAAGCTTTCTTT
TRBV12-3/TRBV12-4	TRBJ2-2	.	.	CASTPPGELFF	TGTGCCAGCACCCCGCCCGGGGAGCTGTTTTTT
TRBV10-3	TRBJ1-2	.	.	CAIRPQGANYGYTF	TGTGCCATCAGACCACAGGGAGCTAACTATGGCTACACCTTC
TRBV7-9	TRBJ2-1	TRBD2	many	CASTKLAGSYNEQFF	TGTGCCAGCACCAAACTAGCGGGCTCCTACAATGAGCAGTTCTTC
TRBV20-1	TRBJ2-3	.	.	CSAPYVADTQYF	TGCAGTGCTCCTTACGTTGCTGATACGCAGTATTTT
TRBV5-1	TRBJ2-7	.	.	CASSLGIVIRNEQYF	TGTGCCAGCAGCTTGGGAATAGTGATCCGCAATGAGCAGTACTTC
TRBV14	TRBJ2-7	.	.	CASSQGLAPYEQYF	TGTGCCAGCAGCCAAGGATTAGCGCCCTACGAGCAGTACTTC
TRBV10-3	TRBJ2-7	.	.	CAISRGTVTGYEQYF	TGTGCCATCAGTCGCGGGACAGTAACAGGCTACGAGCAGTACTTC
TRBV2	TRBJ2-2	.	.	CASSDRGVAGELFF	TGTGCCAGCAGTGATAGGGGGGTGGCCGGGGAGCTGTTTTTT
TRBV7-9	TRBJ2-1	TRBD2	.	CASSYSGGQFF	TGTGCCAGCAGCTATTCGGGGGGGCAGTTCTTC
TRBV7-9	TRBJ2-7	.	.	CASTRGAGFYEQYF	TGTGCCAGCACCAGGGGGGCAGGTTTCTACGAGCAGTACTTC
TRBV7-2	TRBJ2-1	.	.	CASSFDRERHEQFF	TGTGCCAGCAGCTTCGACCGAGAGCGCCACGAGCAGTTCTTC
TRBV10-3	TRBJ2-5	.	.	CAISEVGPGQETQYF	TGTGCCATCAGTGAAGTAGGTCCGGGGCAAGAGACCCAGTACTTC
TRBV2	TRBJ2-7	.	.	CASSQTDHPYEQYF	TGTGCCAGCAGCCAGACAGATCATCCCTACGAGCAGTACTTC
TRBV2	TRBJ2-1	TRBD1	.	CASSLSRDRGRDEQFF	TGTGCCAGCAGCTTGAGCAGGGACAGGGGGCGTGATGAGCAGTTCTTC
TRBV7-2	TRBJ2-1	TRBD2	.	CASSGSGGPYNEQFF	TGTGCCAGCAGTGGTAGCGGGGGGCCATACAATGAGCAGTTCTTC
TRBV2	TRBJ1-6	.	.	CASSEGSGFMPLHF	TGTGCCAGCAGTGAAGGCAGTGGCTTTATGCCCCTCCACTTT
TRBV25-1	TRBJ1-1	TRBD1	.	CASSVYGTGGSTEAFF	TGTGCCAGCAGTGTTTACGGGACAGGGGGCTCTACTGAAGCTTTCTTT
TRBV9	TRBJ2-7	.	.	CASSVVPDSYEQYF	TGTGCCAGCAGCGTAGTCCCGGACAGCTACGAGCAGTACTTC
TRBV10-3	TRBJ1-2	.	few	CAISEDVGYYGYTF	TGTGCCATCAGTGAGGATGTGGGTTACTATGGCTACACCTTC
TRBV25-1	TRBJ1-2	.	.	CASKRGTNYGYTF	TGTGCCAGCAAGAGGGGCACTAACTATGGCTACACCTTC
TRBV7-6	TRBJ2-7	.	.	CASSSGASYEQYF	TGTGCCAGCAGCTCAGGGGCCTCCTACGAGCAGTACTTC
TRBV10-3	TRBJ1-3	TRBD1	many	CAISEGVGRGPRNTIYF	TGTGCCATCAGTGAAGGGGTCGGCAGGGGGCCACGGAACACCATATATTTT
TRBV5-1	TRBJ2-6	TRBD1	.	CASSLDGQGFLSGANVLTF	TGCGCCAGCAGCTTGGATGGACAGGGATTCCTCTCTGGGGCCAACGTCCTGACTTTC
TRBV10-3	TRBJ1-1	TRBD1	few	CASRDRNTEAFF	TGTGCCAGCCGGGACAGGAACACTGAAGCTTTCTTT
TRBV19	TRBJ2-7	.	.	CASSMALANSYEQYF	TGTGCCAGTAGTATGGCGTTGGCGAACTCCTACGAGCAGTACTTC
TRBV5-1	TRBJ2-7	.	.	CASSLGGAELYEQYF	TGCGCCAGCAGCTTGGGGGGAGCGGAACTCTACGAGCAGTACTTC
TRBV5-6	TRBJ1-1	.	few	CASSLDRVSEAFF	TGTGCCAGCAGCTTGGACAGGGTGTCTGAAGCTTTCTTT
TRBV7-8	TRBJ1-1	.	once	CASSAGRTGEAFF	TGTGCCAGCAGCGCCGGCAGGACGGGGGAAGCTTTCTTT
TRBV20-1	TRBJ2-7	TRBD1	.	CSARVRTGGYEQYF	TGCAGTGCTAGAGTTCGGACAGGGGGATACGAGCAGTACTTC
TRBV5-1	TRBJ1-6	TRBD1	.	CASSLDDRGGSPLHF	TGCGCCAGCAGCTTGGACGACAGGGGCGGTTCACCCCTCCACTTT
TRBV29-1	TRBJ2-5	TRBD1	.	CSVGQGIKETQYF	TGCAGCGTTGGACAGGGGATCAAGGAGACCCAGTACTTC
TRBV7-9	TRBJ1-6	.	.	CASTRDGVNSPLHF	TGTGCCAGCACCCGAGACGGCGTTAATTCACCCCTCCACTTT
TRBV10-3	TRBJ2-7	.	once	CAISSTYEQYF	TGTGCCATCAGTTCCACCTACGAGCAGTACTTC
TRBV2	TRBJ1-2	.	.	CAQPSGWDGYTF	TGTGCCCAGCCATCCGGGTGGGATGGCTACACCTTC